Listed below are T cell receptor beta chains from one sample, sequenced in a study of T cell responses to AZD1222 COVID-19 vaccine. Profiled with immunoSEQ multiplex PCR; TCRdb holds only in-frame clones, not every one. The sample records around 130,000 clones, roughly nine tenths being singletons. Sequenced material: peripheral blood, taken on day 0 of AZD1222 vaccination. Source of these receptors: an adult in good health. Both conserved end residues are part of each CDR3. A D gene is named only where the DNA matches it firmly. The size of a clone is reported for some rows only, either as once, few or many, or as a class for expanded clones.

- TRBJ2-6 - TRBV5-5 TGTGCCAGCAGCTTGCTCAAGGAGGGATTAGGCTTTGGGGCCAACGTCCTGACTTTC CASSLLKEGLGFGANVLTF
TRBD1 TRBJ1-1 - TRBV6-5 TGTGCCACCGGGACAGCGAACACTGAAGCTTTCTTT CATGTANTEAFF
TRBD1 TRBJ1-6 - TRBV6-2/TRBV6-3 TGTGCCAGCAGCCCTAACGACAGGGGAGGGAATTCACCCCTCCACTTT CASSPNDRGGNSPLHF
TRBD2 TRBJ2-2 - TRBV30 TGTGCCTGGAGTGCCTGGACTAGCGGGCAAACCGGGGAGCTGTTTTTT CAWSAWTSGQTGELFF
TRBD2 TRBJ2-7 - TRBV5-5 TGTGCCAGCAGCCGGGGGGGTTACGAGCAGTACTTC CASSRGGYEQYF
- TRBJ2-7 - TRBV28 TGTGCCAGCAGTTCAGCCGTTCCCTACGAGCAGTACTTC CASSSAVPYEQYF
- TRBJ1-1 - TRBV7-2 TGTGCCAGCAGCTTACGCGGGGGGGACCCAATGAACACTGAAGCTTTCTTT CASSLRGGDPMNTEAFF
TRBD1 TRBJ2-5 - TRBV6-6 TGTGCCAGCCAACCCCGACAGGGAGAGACCCAGTACTTC CASQPRQGETQYF
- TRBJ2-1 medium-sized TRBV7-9 TGTGCCAGCAGCTTAGACCCCGAGCAGTTCTTC CASSLDPEQFF
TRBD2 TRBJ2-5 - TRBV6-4 TGTGCCAGCAGCCCCAGCGGGGAAGAGACCCAGTACTTC CASSPSGEETQYF